This entry is about one T cell receptor (beta chain). V was cut by 1 base and J by 0 bases, with 3 bases left in between. The V gene's germline CDR1 is KGHSH and CDR2 LQKENI. The CDR3 length is 13 residues. Here immunoSEQ multiplex PCR was the method, and the copy in TCRdb shows in-frame clones only, minus some. The sample holds roughly 66,000 clones, roughly four fifths seen once. The entry originates in a study of OX40 agonist ivuxolimab in advanced cancers. The gene calls are TRBV18 and TRBJ2-5; D call uncertain. This clonotype originated in an adult with an advanced solid tumor such as melanoma, head and neck, liver or kidney cancer. This specimen consisted of CD4+ or CD8+ T cells sorted from blood, obtained in a trial of the OX40 agonist ivuxolimab. This CDR3 is CASSPLYQETQYF. The CDR3 DNA reads TGTGCCAGCTCACCACTTTACCAAGAGACCCAGTACTTC.